These 22 T cell receptor beta chains were sequenced from one sample in a study of blood T cell repertoires in COVID-19. Generated by immunoSEQ multiplex PCR, the TCRdb table keeps only in-frame clones and is missing some. The sample has 50,000 to 60,000 clones; over 80% are singletons. Sequenced input: peripheral blood. These receptors originate from a man aged 40-49 years with COVID-19, enrolled during active disease.

This rearrangement joins TRBV7-3 to TRBJ2-1; no clear D gene. CDR3 length: 13 amino acids. CDR1 is SGHTA, CDR2 FQGTGA, per germline. Deletions cut 1 base from V and 5 bases from J, with 6 bases between. The CDR3 nucleotides are TGTGCCAGCAGCTTAAGTTCCAACAATGAGCAGTTCTTC. This codes for CASSLSSNNEQFF.

The rearrangement joins TRBV5-1 to TRBJ2-1; possible D gene TRBD2, 5 bases. V was trimmed by 0 bases and J by 3 bases, leaving 13 bases between them. The V gene's germline CDR1 is SGHRS and CDR2 YFSETQ. The CDR3 runs to 16 residues. CDR3 sequence (DNA): TGCGCCAGCAGCTTGGAGCCAGCGGAGAACTACAATGAGCAGTTCTTC. This translates into CASSLEPAENYNEQFF.

The chain links TRBV18 to TRBJ2-7; weak D call: TRBD1 (6 bases). The CDR3 spans 14 residues. The germline V and J ends were trimmed by 3 bases and 0 bases, with 9 bases remaining between them. CDR1 is KGHSH, CDR2 LQKENI, per germline. The CDR3: CASSPGQNSYEQYF. In DNA form, the CDR3 reads TGTGCCAGCTCACCCGGACAGAACTCCTACGAGCAGTACTTC.

The chain uses TRBV3-1 (or the pseudogene TRBV3-2) and TRBJ1-3, with 7 bases fitting TRBD1. J lost 2 bases, V lost 2 bases, and 6 bases had no gene match. CDR1 and CDR2 from the germline V gene are LGHDT and YNNKEL (reference sequence). The CDR3 loop spans 16 amino acids. The CDR3 protein is CASSQTGTEPGNTIYF. CDR3 DNA: TGTGCCAGCAGCCAAACCGGGACAGAGCCTGGAAACACCATATATTTT.

The chain couples TRBV29-1 to TRBJ1-1; D is possibly TRBD1 (6 bases). Trimming removed 6 bases at V and 11 bases at J, with 13 bases between. CDR3 size: 10 residues. The germline gives CDR1 SQVTM, CDR2 ANQGSEA. The CDR3 region has the DNA TGCAGCGTCTCCAGGGGAAGGGCTTTCTTT. It translates to CSVSRGRAFF.

This rearrangement joins TRBV5-1 to TRBJ2-7, with 9 nucleotides matching TRBD1. The CDR3 length is 14 residues. The V gene's germline CDR1 is SGHRS and CDR2 YFSETQ. J gave up 5 bases and V 5 bases, and 8 bases lay outside the gene matches. As DNA, the CDR3 is TGCGCCAGCAGTTCCACCGGGACAGGGAACGAGCAGTACTTC. It codes for CASSSTGTGNEQYF.

The rearrangement uses TRBV5-1 and TRBJ1-4, with D possibly being TRBD1 (5 bases). The V and J ends lost 0 bases and 5 bases respectively, with 11 bases between them. The germline V gene has CDR1 SGHRS and CDR2 YFSETQ. The CDR3 covers 15 residues. The DNA for the CDR3 is TGCGCCAGCAGCTTGGCCGGGACTGAGAATGAAAAACTGTTTTTT. It yields the protein CASSLAGTENEKLFF. The variable domain in full, with the rest retrieved from reference TRBV5-1 and TRBJ1-4, is KAGVTQTPRYLIKTRGQQVTLSCSPISGHRSVSWYQQTPGQGLQFLFEYFSETQRNKGNFPGRFSGRQFSNSRSEMNVSTLELGDSALYLCASSLAGTENEKLFFGSGTQLSVL.

The rearrangement uses TRBV21-1 and TRBJ2-3; the DNA was not used to check the table's D call, TRBD1. TRBV21-1 is a pseudogene locus. The CDR3 contains 15 residues. The CDR3 DNA sequence: TGTGCCAGCAGCCCGAGGACAGGGAGGACAGATACGCAGTATTTT. It codes for CASSPRTGRTDTQYF.

This chain uses TRBV28 with TRBJ2-2; TRBD1 agrees at 10 bases. CDR1 and CDR2 from the germline V gene are MDHEN and SYDVKM. The V and J ends lost 7 bases and 6 bases, in that order; junction bases with no gene match: 8. The CDR3 is made up of 15 amino acids. This chain's CDR3 is CASIQGGQGSGELFF. The CDR3 nucleotides are TGTGCCAGCATCCAGGGGGGACAGGGGTCCGGGGAGCTGTTTTTT.

About this clone itself: At one boundary the junction diverges from the germline segment, which might be a read error. The chain is built from TRBV7-3 and TRBJ2-3; D is uncertain. Germline CDR1 and CDR2: SGHTA and FQGTGA. The CDR3 runs 15 residues. CDR3 region: CASNLNAVLTDTQYF. CDR3 DNA: TGTGCCAGCAACTTAAATGCGGTCCTCACAGATACGCAGTATTTT.

The V gene is TRBV12-3 or TRBV12-4, the J gene TRBJ2-3, with TRBD1 identical over 7 bases. The V and J ends lost 7 bases and 4 bases, in that order; junction bases with no gene match: 5. The CDR3 length is 13 residues. The CDR3 DNA follows: TGTGCCAGCACAAGGGGGCGGGCAGATACGCAGTATTTT. Encoded protein: CASTRGRADTQYF.

The table lists this clone with a few counts. This sequence joins TRBV30 and TRBJ1-3; 7 bases agree with TRBD1. Germline values: CDR1 GTSNPN, CDR2 SVGIG (reference sequence). The CDR3 covers 13 residues. The CDR3 loop reads CAYTQGPGNTIYF. The CDR3 DNA reads TGTGCTTATACACAGGGGCCTGGAAACACCATATATTTT.

The gene calls are TRBV29-1 and TRBJ2-5; D gene uncertain. The germline V and J ends were trimmed by 7 bases and 5 bases, with 17 bases remaining between them. The CDR3 totals 13 residues. Per germline, CDR1 SQVTM and CDR2 ANQGSEA. The CDR3 loop is CSARGAVGETQYF. CDR3 nucleotide sequence: TGCAGCGCCCGCGGCGCAGTCGGGGAGACCCAGTACTTC.

The gene calls are TRBV5-1 and TRBJ2-7, with TRBD2 as a possible D gene (6 bases). Trimming left V 0 bases short and J 3 bases short, with 13 bases between. Germline V gives CDR1 SGHRS, CDR2 YFSETQ. The CDR3 totals 15 residues. CDR3 in DNA: TGCGCCAGCAGCTTGGTGGGGGACTTCTACTACGAGCAGTACTTC. The encoded protein is CASSLVGDFYYEQYF.

The chain has TRBV3-1 (or the pseudogene TRBV3-2) and TRBJ2-1; the match to TRBD2 covers 10 bases. The V and J ends lost 8 bases and 0 bases, in that order; junction bases with no gene match: 7. This CDR3 spans 16 amino acids. Looked up from germline, CDR1 is LGHDT and CDR2 is YNNKEL (reference sequence). The DNA of the CDR3 is TGTGCCAGCCGAAGGACTAGCGGCCTCTCCTACAATGAGCAGTTCTTC. Protein sequence: CASRRTSGLSYNEQFF.

This clone was found a few times. The V gene is TRBV23-1, the J gene TRBJ1-5; weak D call: TRBD1 (6 bases). TRBV23-1 is an open reading frame, and its role is uncertain. This CDR3 region has 14 residues. CDR3 region: CALTTGSIDQPQHF. The CDR3 bases are TGCGCTCTAACCACAGGGTCGATAGATCAGCCCCAGCATTTT.

The V gene is TRBV19, the J gene TRBJ1-3; 7 nucleotides line up with TRBD1. The CDR3 sequence is 14 residues long. The germline CDR1 and CDR2 sequences are LNHDA and SQIVND (reference sequence). V shed 6 bases and J 2 bases; nucleotides not matched to a gene: 4. The CDR3 is CASSPGQPGNTIYF. CDR3 bases: TGTGCCAGTAGCCCGGGACAGCCTGGAAACACCATATATTTT.

This chain joins TRBV3-1 (or the pseudogene TRBV3-2) and TRBJ2-1, with 7 bases identical to TRBD2. CDR3 length: 15 residues. The V gene end was trimmed by 4 bases and the J gene end by 7 bases; junction bases not matched to a gene: 10. Germline CDR1 and CDR2: LGHDT and YNNKEL (reference sequence). The CDR3 DNA is TGTGCCAGCAGCCCGGCGATGCGGCGGGGGAATGAGCAGTTCTTC. As protein: CASSPAMRRGNEQFF.

The chain recombines TRBV18 with TRBJ2-1, with a tentative D call TRBD1 (6 bases). This CDR3 has 14 amino acids. CDR1 is KGHSH and CDR2 is LQKENI in the germline V gene. Trimming cost V 2 bases and J 7 bases, with 12 bases left between them. The CDR3 loop reads CASSPKTGNNEQFF. CDR3 coding DNA: TGTGCCAGCTCACCAAAAACAGGGAATAATGAGCAGTTCTTC.

The chain recombines TRBV5-6 with TRBJ2-7; 12 nucleotides align to TRBD2. The CDR3 loop spans 18 amino acids. Germline V gene data show CDR1 as SGHDT and CDR2 as YYEEEE. After removal of 2 bases from V and 3 bases from J, the junction contained 12 bases not matched to a gene. The CDR3 DNA follows: TGTGCCAGCAGCTTCACCCCCCCCGCTAGCGGGAGGGACTACGAGCAGTACTTC. It is translated as CASSFTPPASGRDYEQYF.

The chain carries TRBV28 and TRBJ1-5; 7 bases are shared with TRBD1. Germline-derived CDR1 and CDR2 are MDHEN and SYDVKM. The CDR3 contains 16 residues. Trimming took 10 bases from V and 3 from J; bases not matched to a gene: 15. CDR3 protein: CATIHPTTGFNQPQHF. The CDR3 bases are TGTGCCACCATACACCCGACGACAGGGTTCAATCAGCCCCAGCATTTT.

The chain has TRBV7-9 and TRBJ1-5; tentative D call: TRBD1 (6 bases). The V gene's germline CDR1 is SEHNR and CDR2 FQNEAQ (reference sequence). The CDR3 consists of 15 residues. V was clipped by 1 base and J by 5 bases, with 12 bases between them. The CDR3 DNA is TGTGCCAGCAGCTTAGGGCAGGGGATCGATCAGCCCCAGCATTTT. Translation: CASSLGQGIDQPQHF.